What follows describes a single TCR beta chain. The entry originates in a study of blood T cell repertoires in COVID-19. The V gene end was trimmed by 4 bases and the J gene end by 7 bases; junction bases not matched to a gene: 7. This CDR3 has 14 amino acids. The germline gives CDR1 MNHEY, CDR2 SVGAGI. The method was immunoSEQ multiplex PCR; TCRdb's version includes in-frame clones alone and lacks a portion of them. The sample includes around 340,000 clones, roughly 90% of them seen just once. This receptor was taken from a woman in her 30s who had been exposed to COVID-19. Sequences were obtained from PBMCs or T cells enriched from blood (not recorded which). The chain joins TRBV6-5 to TRBJ1-2; 9 bases map to TRBD1. The DNA of the CDR3 is TGTGCCAGCAGTTCAGGACAGGGGCCGGTTGGCTACACCTTC. Amino acid sequence: CASSSGQGPVGYTF.